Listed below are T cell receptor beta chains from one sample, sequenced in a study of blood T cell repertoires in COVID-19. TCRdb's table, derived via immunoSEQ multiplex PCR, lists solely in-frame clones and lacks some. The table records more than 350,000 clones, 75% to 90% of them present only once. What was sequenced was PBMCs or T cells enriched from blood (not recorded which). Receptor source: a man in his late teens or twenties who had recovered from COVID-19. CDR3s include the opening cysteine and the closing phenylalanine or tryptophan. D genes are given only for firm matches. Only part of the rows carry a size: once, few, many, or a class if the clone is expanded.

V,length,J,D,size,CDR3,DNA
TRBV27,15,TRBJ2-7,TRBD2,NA,CASSLSTSGTYEQYF,TGTGCCAGCAGTTTATCGACTAGCGGGACCTACGAGCAGTACTTC
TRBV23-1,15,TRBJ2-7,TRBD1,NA,CASSQPDRGGYEQYF,TGCGCCAGCAGTCAACCCGACAGGGGGGGATACGAGCAGTACTTC
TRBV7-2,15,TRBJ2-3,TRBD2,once,CASSRSGRDSDTQYF,TGTGCCAGCAGTCGTAGCGGGAGGGACTCAGATACGCAGTATTTT
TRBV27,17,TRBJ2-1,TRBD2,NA,CASQGRTGTRRYNEQFF,TGTGCCAGCCAGGGACGTACCGGGACTAGGAGGTACAATGAGCAGTTCTTC
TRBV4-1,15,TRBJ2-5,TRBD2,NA,CASSQVVAGGETQYF,TGCGCCAGCAGCCAAGTTGTAGCGGGAGGAGAGACCCAGTACTTC
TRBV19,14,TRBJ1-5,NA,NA,CASSIVPVGQPQHF,TGTGCCAGTAGTATAGTTCCGGTCGGTCAGCCCCAGCATTTT
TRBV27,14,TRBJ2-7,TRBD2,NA,CATSQRGGTYEQYF,TGTGCCACCTCCCAGCGGGGGGGAACCTACGAGCAGTACTTC
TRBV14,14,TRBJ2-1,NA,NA,CASSQATQYNEQFF,TGTGCCAGCAGCCAAGCCACACAGTACAATGAGCAGTTCTTC
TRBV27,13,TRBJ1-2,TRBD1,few,CASSDRGQYGYTF,TGTGCCAGCAGCGACAGGGGGCAGTATGGCTACACCTTC
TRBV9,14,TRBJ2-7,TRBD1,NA,CASSPGQGTYEQYF,TGTGCCAGCAGCCCGGGACAGGGGACCTACGAGCAGTACTTC
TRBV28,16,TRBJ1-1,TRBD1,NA,CASSARTGGMNTEAFF,TGTGCCAGCAGTGCTCGGACAGGAGGGATGAACACTGAAGCTTTCTTT
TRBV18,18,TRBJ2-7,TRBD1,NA,CASSPGAGLGTGGHEQYF,TGTGCCAGCTCACCGGGGGCAGGGCTTGGGACAGGGGGCCACGAGCAGTACTTC
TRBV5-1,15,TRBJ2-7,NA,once,CASSWGSGSYYEQYF,TGCGCCAGCAGCTGGGGTTCGGGGAGTTACTACGAGCAGTACTTC
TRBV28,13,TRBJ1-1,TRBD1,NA,CASSGTARSEAFF,TGTGCCAGCAGCGGGACAGCACGAAGTGAAGCTTTCTTT
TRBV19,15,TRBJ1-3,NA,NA,CASSTITGTGNTIYF,TGTGCCAGTAGTACAATAACAGGGACTGGAAACACCATATATTTT
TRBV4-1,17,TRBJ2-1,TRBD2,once,CASSQALAGFTYNEQFF,TGCGCCAGCAGCCAAGCCCTAGCGGGCTTTACCTACAATGAGCAGTTCTTC
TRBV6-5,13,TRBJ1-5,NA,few,CASTTGGVQPQHF,TGTGCCAGCACCACGGGGGGGGTTCAGCCCCAGCATTTT